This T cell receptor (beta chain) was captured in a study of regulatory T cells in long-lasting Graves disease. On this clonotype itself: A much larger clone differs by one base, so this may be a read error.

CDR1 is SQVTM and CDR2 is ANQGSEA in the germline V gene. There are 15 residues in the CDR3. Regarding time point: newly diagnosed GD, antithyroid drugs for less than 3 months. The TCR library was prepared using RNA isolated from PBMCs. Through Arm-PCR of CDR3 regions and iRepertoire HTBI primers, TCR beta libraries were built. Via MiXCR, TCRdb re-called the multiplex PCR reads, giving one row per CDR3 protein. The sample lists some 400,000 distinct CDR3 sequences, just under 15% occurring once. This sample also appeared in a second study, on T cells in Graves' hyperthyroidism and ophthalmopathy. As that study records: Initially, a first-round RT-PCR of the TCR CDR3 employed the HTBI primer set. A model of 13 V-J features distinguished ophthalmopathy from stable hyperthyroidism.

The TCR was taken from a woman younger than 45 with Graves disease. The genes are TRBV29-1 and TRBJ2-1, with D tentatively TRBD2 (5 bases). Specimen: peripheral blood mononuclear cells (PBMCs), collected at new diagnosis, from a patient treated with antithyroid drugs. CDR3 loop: CGEGSVAFGSNEQFF. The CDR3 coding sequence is TGCGGAGAGGGCAGCGTCGCGTTTGGTAGCAATGAGCAGTTCTTC.